This entry concerns a single TCR beta chain. This sample is drawn from a study of cytotoxic CD8 clonotypes in ibrutinib-treated CLL. Repertoires were generated with immunoSEQ multiplex PCR, while TCRdb's copy carries only in-frame clones and drops some. The repertoire consists of more than 25,000 clones, with approximately 71% occurring once and the leading ten covering roughly 51%. The CDR3 spans 11 residues. The germline CDR1 and CDR2 sequences are SQVTM and ANQGSEA. V was clipped by 4 bases and J by 8 bases, with 9 bases between them. The chain combines TRBV29-1 with TRBJ1-3; the D gene is possibly TRBD1 (6 bases). This receptor was identified in a human donor with chronic lymphocytic leukemia. The sequences come from PBMCs, collected after 24 months of ibrutinib treatment. The CDR3: CSVVQGDTIYF. The CDR3 nucleotides read TGCAGCGTTGTACAGGGTGACACCATATATTTT.